Reported below is one T cell receptor beta chain. This entry comes from a study of cytomegalovirus exposure and HLA in healthy donors. TCRdb keeps only in-frame clones here, not all; method: immunoSEQ multiplex PCR. The table lists some 60,000 clones, just under 95% of them singletons. Trimming removed 6 bases at V and 0 bases at J, with 14 bases between. Germline CDR1 reads SEHNR; CDR2 reads FQNEAQ (reference sequence). This CDR3 has 16 amino acids. This TCR was recovered from a man between 18 and 35 years old in good health and CMV-seropositive. The rearrangement uses TRBV7-9 and TRBJ2-2; D is unresolved. Sequencing was done on a sample of PBMCs. The CDR3 sequence: CASRPRRRANTGELFF. CDR3 nucleotide sequence: TGTGCCAGCAGACCAAGGCGGAGAGCGAACACCGGGGAGCTGTTTTTT. The full variable domain, completed using reference TRBV7-9 and TRBJ2-2, is DTGVSQNPRHKITKRGQNVTFRCDPISEHNRLYWYRQTLGQGPEFLTYFQNEAQLEKSRLLSDRFSAERPKGSFSTLEIQRTEQGDSAMYLCASRPRRRANTGELFFGEGSRLTVL.